The clone carrying this TCR beta chain showed up many times. This sample is part of a study of patients and donors after allogeneic stem cell transplantation. Unmatched junction bases numbered 5, after V lost 0 bases and J lost 1 base. The germline V gene encodes CDR1 LGHNA and CDR2 YNFKEQ. The CDR3 contains 18 residues. A single record per CDR3 protein comes from TCRdb applying MiXCR to the RT-PCR reads. The sample holds 28,000 or so distinct CDR3 sequences, nearly 7% seen once. The rearrangement uses TRBV4-2 and TRBJ2-3; 12 bases line up with TRBD2. The TCR was taken from a human donor who was either an allogeneic HSCT recipient or a stem cell or donor lymphocyte infusion donor (not recorded which). It is not recorded whose cells these are; they may come from a transplant donor. Sequencing used blood, either unsorted or a sorted T cell fraction (not recorded which). CDR3 in DNA: TGTGCCAGCAGCCAAGATCTAGCGGGAGGGCCGCGCACAGATACGCAGTATTTT. Translation: CASSQDLAGGPRTDTQYF.